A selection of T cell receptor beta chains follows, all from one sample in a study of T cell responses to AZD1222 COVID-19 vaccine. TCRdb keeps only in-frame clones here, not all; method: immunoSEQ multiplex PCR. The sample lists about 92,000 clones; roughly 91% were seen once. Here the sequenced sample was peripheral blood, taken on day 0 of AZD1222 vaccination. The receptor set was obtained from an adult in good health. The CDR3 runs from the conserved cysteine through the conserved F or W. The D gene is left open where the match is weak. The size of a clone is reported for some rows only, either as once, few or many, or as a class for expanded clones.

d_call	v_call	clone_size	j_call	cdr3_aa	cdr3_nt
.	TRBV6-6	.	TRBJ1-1	CASSYPLGAFF	TGTGCCAGCAGTTACCCCTTGGGAGCTTTCTTT
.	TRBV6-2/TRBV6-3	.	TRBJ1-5	CASSWRDTGYSNQPQHF	TGTGCCAGCAGTTGGAGGGACACGGGATATAGCAATCAGCCCCAGCATTTT
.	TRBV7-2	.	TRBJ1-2	CASSLGYGDGYTF	TGTGCCAGCAGCTTAGGGTATGGGGATGGCTACACCTTC
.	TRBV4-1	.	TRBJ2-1	CASSRLGPVGRDEQFF	TGCGCCAGCAGCCGCTTAGGACCCGTTGGGCGGGATGAGCAGTTCTTC
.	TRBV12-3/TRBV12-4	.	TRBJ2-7	CASSLGGREQYF	TGTGCCAGCAGTTTGGGGGGACGCGAGCAGTACTTC
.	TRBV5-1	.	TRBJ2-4	CASSFFATLAKNIQYF	TGCGCCAGCAGCTTCTTTGCTACTCTAGCCAAAAACATTCAGTACTTC
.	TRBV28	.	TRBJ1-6	CASSNRPISSYNSPLHF	TGTGCCAGCAGCAACAGGCCAATAAGCTCCTATAATTCACCCCTCCACTTT
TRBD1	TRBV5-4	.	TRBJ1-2	CASSWTGVYGYTF	TGTGCCAGCAGCTGGACAGGCGTCTATGGCTACACCTTC
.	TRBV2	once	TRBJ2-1	CASMTPGAYNEQFF	TGTGCCAGCATGACCCCGGGGGCCTACAATGAGCAGTTCTTC
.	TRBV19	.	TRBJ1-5	CASSLQGNPSNQPQHF	TGTGCCAGTAGTTTACAGGGAAACCCTAGCAATCAGCCCCAGCATTTT
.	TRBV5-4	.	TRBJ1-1	CASSFSGGAKAEAFF	TGTGCCAGCAGCTTCTCGGGGGGGGCTAAGGCTGAAGCTTTCTTT
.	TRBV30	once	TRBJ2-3	CVMGRGIQYF	TGTGTTATGGGGCGGGGAATACAGTATTTT
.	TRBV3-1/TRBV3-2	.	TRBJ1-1	CASSQVVNTEAFF	TGTGCCAGCAGCCAAGTCGTGAACACTGAAGCTTTCTTT
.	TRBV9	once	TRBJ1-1	CASSVGTPDTEAFF	TGTGCCAGCAGCGTAGGGACACCTGACACTGAAGCTTTCTTT
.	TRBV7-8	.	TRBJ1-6	CASSLVTGGNSPLHF	TGTGCCAGCAGCTTAGTGACAGGTGGTAATTCACCCCTCCACTTT
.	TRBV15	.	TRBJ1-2	CATSRDIGLEYGYTF	TGTGCCACCAGCAGAGATATCGGACTTGAATATGGCTACACCTTC
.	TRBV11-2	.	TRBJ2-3	CASSSATIDTQYF	TGTGCCAGCAGCTCCGCCACTATAGATACGCAGTATTTT
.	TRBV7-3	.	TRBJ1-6	CASSLNNSPLHF	TGTGCCAGCAGCCTGAATAATTCACCCCTCCACTTT
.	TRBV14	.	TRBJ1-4	CSSRRGNEKLFF	TGTTCCTCTAGACGGGGGAATGAAAAACTGTTTTTT
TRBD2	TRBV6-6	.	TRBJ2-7	CATPPQRGAHEQYF	TGTGCCACCCCTCCCCAGCGGGGGGCCCACGAGCAGTACTTC
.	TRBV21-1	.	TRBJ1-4	CASPERWGAGFGSEKLFF	TGTGCCAGCCCTGAGAGGTGGGGGGCCGGGTTTGGGAGTGAAAAACTGTTTTTT
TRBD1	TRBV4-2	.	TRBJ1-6	CASSPQGEYNSPLHF	TGTGCCAGCAGCCCGCAGGGGGAATATAATTCACCCCTCCACTTT
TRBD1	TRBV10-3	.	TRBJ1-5	CAISERTGGGQPQHF	TGTGCCATCAGTGAGAGGACAGGGGGCGGACAGCCCCAGCATTTT
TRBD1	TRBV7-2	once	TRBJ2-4	CASSLGAGGTAKNIQYF	TGTGCCAGCAGCTTAGGGGCAGGGGGTACAGCCAAAAACATTCAGTACTTC
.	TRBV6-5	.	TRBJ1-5	CASSSTDTYSNQPQHF	TGTGCCAGCAGTTCCACCGACACGTATAGCAATCAGCCCCAGCATTTT
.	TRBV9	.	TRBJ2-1	CASSVEGTPVREQFF	TGTGCCAGCAGCGTAGAAGGGACTCCGGTGCGGGAGCAGTTCTTC
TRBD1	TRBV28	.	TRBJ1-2	CASRFSLGQGGGYTF	TGTGCCAGCAGATTTTCCCTAGGACAGGGTGGTGGCTACACCTTC
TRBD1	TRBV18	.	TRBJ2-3	CASSYNYGTVASSTDTQYF	TGTGCCAGCTCATACAACTACGGGACAGTAGCTTCTAGCACAGATACGCAGTATTTT
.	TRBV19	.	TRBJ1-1	CASSSGGMNTEAFF	TGTGCCAGTAGTTCTGGGGGGATGAACACTGAAGCTTTCTTT
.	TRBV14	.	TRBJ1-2	CASSGRLEGYGYTF	TGTGCCAGCAGCGGGAGACTGGAGGGCTATGGCTACACCTTC
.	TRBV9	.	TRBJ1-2	CASSVAGNYGYTF	TGTGCCAGCAGCGTAGCTGGTAATTATGGCTACACCTTC
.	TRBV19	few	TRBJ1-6	CASSPTGGNSPLHF	TGTGCCAGTAGTCCAACAGGAGGTAATTCACCCCTCCACTTT
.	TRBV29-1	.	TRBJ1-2	CSVWKQQPSYGYTF	TGCAGCGTTTGGAAGCAACAGCCATCATATGGCTACACCTTC
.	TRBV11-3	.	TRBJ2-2	CASSLGGRTNGELFF	TGTGCCAGCAGCTTAGGGGGCAGGACCAACGGGGAGCTGTTTTTT
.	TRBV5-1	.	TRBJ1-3	CASSFQGNGNTIYF	TGCGCCAGCAGCTTTCAGGGGAATGGAAACACCATATATTTT
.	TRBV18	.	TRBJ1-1	CASSPRNRMNTEAFF	TGTGCCAGCTCACCACGTAACAGGATGAACACTGAAGCTTTCTTT
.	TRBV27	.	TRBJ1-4	CASSSLTRGIPNEKLFF	TGTGCCAGCAGTTCTCTTACGAGGGGTATCCCAAATGAAAAACTGTTTTTT
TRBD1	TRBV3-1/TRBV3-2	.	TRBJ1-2	CASSQGTGDNYGYTF	TGTGCCAGCAGCCAAGGGACAGGGGACAACTATGGCTACACCTTC
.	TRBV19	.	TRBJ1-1	CASFGPGLKPTRGNGAFF	TGTGCCAGTTTTGGGCCGGGCCTAAAACCAACCAGAGGCAATGGGGCTTTCTTT
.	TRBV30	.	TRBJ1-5	CAWSVSWGVRSNQPQHF	TGTGCCTGGAGTGTAAGCTGGGGGGTAAGGAGCAATCAGCCCCAGCATTTT
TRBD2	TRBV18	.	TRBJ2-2	CASSTSGLNTGELFF	TGTGCCAGCTCAACTAGCGGACTGAACACCGGGGAGCTGTTTTTT
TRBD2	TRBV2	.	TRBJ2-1	CASCRLAGGYNEQFF	TGTGCCAGCTGTCGACTAGCGGGGGGCTACAATGAGCAGTTCTTC
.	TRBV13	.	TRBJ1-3	CASSPRGKGNTIYF	TGTGCCAGCAGCCCTCGGGGGAAGGGAAACACCATATATTTT
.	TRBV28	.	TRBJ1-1	CAASNTEAFF	TGTGCGGCATCGAACACTGAAGCTTTCTTT
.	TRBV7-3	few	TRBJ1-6	CASSSREGSPLHF	TGTGCCAGCAGCTCCCGGGAGGGTTCACCCCTCCACTTT
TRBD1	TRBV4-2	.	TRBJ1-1	CASSQGQVGAEAFF	TGTGCCAGCAGCCAGGGACAGGTTGGCGCTGAAGCTTTCTTT
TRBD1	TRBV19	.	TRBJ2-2	CAASRGTGGVRGGELFF	TGTGCCGCATCAAGAGGGACAGGGGGAGTTCGCGGCGGGGAGCTGTTTTTT
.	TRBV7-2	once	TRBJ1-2	CASSLGGGVYGYTF	TGTGCCAGCAGCTTAGGTGGTGGGGTCTATGGCTACACCTTC
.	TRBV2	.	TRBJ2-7	CASMQTPPGRLYEQYF	TGTGCCAGCATGCAGACCCCCCCTGGGCGACTTTACGAGCAGTACTTC
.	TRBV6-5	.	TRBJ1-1	CASSYQGLNTEAFF	TGTGCCAGCAGTTATCAGGGATTGAACACTGAAGCTTTCTTT
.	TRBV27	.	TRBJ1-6	CASRQDLGTSPLHF	TGTGCCAGCAGGCAGGACCTGGGGACTTCACCCCTCCACTTT
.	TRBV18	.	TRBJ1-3	CASSSTVGGPGNTIYF	TGTGCCAGCTCTTCCACCGTCGGGGGACCTGGAAACACCATATATTTT
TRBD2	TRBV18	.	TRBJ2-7	CASSTGGSSGTYEQYF	TGTGCCAGCTCTACCGGGGGTAGTAGCGGGACCTACGAGCAGTACTTC
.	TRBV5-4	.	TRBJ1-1	CASSGTGKGDTEAFF	TGTGCCAGCAGCGGAACAGGGAAAGGGGACACTGAAGCTTTCTTT
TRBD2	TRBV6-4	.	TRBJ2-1	CASSVGGGAFDEQFF	TGTGCCAGCAGTGTCGGCGGGGGGGCCTTCGATGAGCAGTTCTTC